This T cell receptor (beta chain) was captured in a study of shared T cell receptors in the human thymus. Germline CDR1 MDHEN, CDR2 SYDVKM. The CDR3 covers 16 residues. The J segment lost 0 bases and the V segment lost 6 bases, leaving 8 bases of the junction unmatched. Method: immunoSEQ multiplex PCR; TCRdb's copy keeps in-frame clones and lacks some. The repertoire has hundreds of thousands of clones, roughly 90% of them found once; the top ten carry 0.0095% to 0.012%. The sample also formed part of further work on human thymus T cells. That work states: Thymus tissue for the work was resected from patients undergoing corrective heart surgery. Apparent skewing of V and J gene usage characterized both thymic and blood repertoires. Thymic repertoires from unrelated individuals overlapped highly, related research reported.

Sequencing was performed on thymocytes. This chain links TRBV28 with TRBJ1-5; TRBD1 matches at 7 bases. The source of this sequence is a boy younger than two with a congenital heart defect. The CDR3 spells CASRRPGGYSNQPQHF. In DNA form, the CDR3 reads TGTGCCAGCAGGCGACCAGGGGGTTATAGCAATCAGCCCCAGCATTTT.